The T cell receptor beta chain described here comes from a study of cytomegalovirus exposure and HLA in healthy donors. Study-level points and caveats: A later examination showed that TCR association rates differed by HLA locus, with DRB1 most and HLA-C fewest.

This clone was seen a single time. Its antigen is currently unknown. Trimming took 3 bases from V and 5 from J; bases not matched to a gene: 6. This CDR3 has 16 amino acids. In germline, CDR1 is SGDLS, CDR2 YYNGEE. The PCR contained 60 Vbeta and 13 Jbeta primers. Clones were read by immunoSEQ multiplex PCR, and TCRdb kept only the in-frame ones, dropping some. This table has about 130,000 clones, approximately 77% appearing once. This sequence joins TRBV9 and TRBJ1-4, with 11 bases lining up with TRBD1. The TCR comes from a woman in her fifties or sixties in good health and CMV-seronegative. Sequencing was done on a sample of PBMCs. The CDR3 loop is CASSAGQGARNEKLFF. CDR3 nucleotides: TGTGCCAGCAGCGCCGGACAGGGGGCTAGAAATGAAAAACTGTTTTTT.